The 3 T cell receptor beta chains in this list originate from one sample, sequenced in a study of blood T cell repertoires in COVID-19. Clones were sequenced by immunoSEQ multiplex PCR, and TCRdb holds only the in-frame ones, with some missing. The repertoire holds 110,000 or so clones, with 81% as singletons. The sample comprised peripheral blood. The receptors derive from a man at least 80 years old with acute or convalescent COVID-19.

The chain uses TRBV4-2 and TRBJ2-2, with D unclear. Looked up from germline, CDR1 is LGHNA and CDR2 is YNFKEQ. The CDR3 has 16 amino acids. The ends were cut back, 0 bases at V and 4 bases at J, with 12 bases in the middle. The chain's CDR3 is CASSQELRLPTGELFF. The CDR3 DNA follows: TGTGCCAGCAGCCAAGAGCTAAGACTTCCCACCGGGGAGCTGTTTTTT.

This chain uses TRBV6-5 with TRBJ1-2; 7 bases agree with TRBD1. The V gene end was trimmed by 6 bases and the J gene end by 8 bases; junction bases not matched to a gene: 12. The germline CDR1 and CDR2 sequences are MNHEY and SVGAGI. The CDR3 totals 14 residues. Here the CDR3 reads CASRDGTVSLGYTF. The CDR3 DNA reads TGTGCCAGCAGGGACGGGACAGTCTCTTTGGGCTACACCTTC.

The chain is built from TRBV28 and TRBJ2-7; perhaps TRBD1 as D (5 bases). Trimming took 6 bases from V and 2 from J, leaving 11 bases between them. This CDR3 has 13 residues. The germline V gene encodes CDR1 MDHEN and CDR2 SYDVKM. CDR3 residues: CASRATATYEQYF. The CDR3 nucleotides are TGTGCCAGCAGGGCGACAGCCACCTACGAGCAGTACTTC.